The 3 T cell receptor beta chains presented below share a single source sample, sequenced in a study of blood T cell repertoires in COVID-19 (dated by TCRdb to between 2020 and 2021). Libraries were constructed by the immunoSEQ multiplex PCR assay. This immuneACCESS table, as held by TCRdb, lists in-frame sequences with V and J called but not all clones. Of the missing ones, under half trace to an unresolved V gene in checked studies; the others have no known cause. The sample profile shows approximately 260,000 clones; over 75% of them were found once. Of the sample, roughly 10% is held by the ten largest clones. Specimen: peripheral blood. These receptors were collected from a woman in her 70s with COVID-19, enrolled during active disease.

The chain joins TRBV28 to TRBJ2-1; 8 bases map to TRBD2. This CDR3 is 15 amino acids long. The J segment lost 5 bases and the V segment lost 4 bases, leaving 7 bases of the junction unmatched. CDR1 and CDR2 (germline): MDHEN, SYDVKM. CDR3 residues: CASSWTSPRNNEQFF. The CDR3 DNA reads as TGTGCCAGCAGTTGGACTAGCCCCCGAAACAATGAGCAGTTCTTC.

This chain connects TRBV5-8 to TRBJ1-6; maybe TRBD1 (5 bases). The CDR3 sequence is 15 residues long. CDR1 is SGHTS, CDR2 YDEGEE, per germline. V gave up 4 bases and J gave up 0 bases, with 8 bases separating them. CDR3: CASSHRSSYNSPLHF. CDR3 sequence (DNA): TGTGCCAGCAGCCACAGGAGCTCCTATAATTCACCCCTCCACTTT.

Only one count was recorded for this clone. The chain is built from TRBV18 and TRBJ1-2, with TRBD1 matching over 7 bases. The V gene end was trimmed by 1 base and the J gene end by 4 bases; junction bases not matched to a gene: 6. The CDR3 has 15 residues. The germline V gene has CDR1 KGHSH and CDR2 LQKENI. The CDR3 reads CASSPQRGQSYGYTF. The CDR3, as DNA: TGTGCCAGCTCACCACAAAGGGGACAGTCCTATGGCTACACCTTC. Based on the CDR3 plus reference TRBV18 and TRBJ1-2, the full variable domain is NAGVMQNPRHLVRRRGQEARLRCSPMKGHSHVYWYRQLPEEGLKFMVYLQKENIIDESGMPKERFSAEFPKEGPSILRIQQVVRGDSAAYFCASSPQRGQSYGYTFGSGTRLTVV.